A single sample is the source of the 21 T cell receptor beta chains below, sequenced in a study of blood T cell repertoires in COVID-19. Sequencing was performed with immunoSEQ multiplex PCR; in TCRdb, only in-frame clones are kept and a portion is missing. In the table there are some 300,000 clones, under 90% of which are singletons. The sample taken for sequencing was PBMCs or T cells enriched from blood (not recorded which). The receptors shown here come from a woman younger than 45 who had recovered from COVID-19.

The V and J genes are TRBV7-9 and TRBJ2-1; TRBD1 agrees at 11 bases. The germline V gene has CDR1 SEHNR and CDR2 FQNEAQ (reference sequence). The V gene end was trimmed by 4 bases and the J gene end by 4 bases; junction bases not matched to a gene: 3. The CDR3 is 15 residues long. The CDR3 nucleotides read TGTGCCAGCAGCTCGGGGACAGGGGGATACAATGAGCAGTTCTTC. This encodes CASSSGTGGYNEQFF.

This rearrangement joins TRBV2 to TRBJ1-5, with D perhaps matching TRBD1 (6 bases). CDR3 size: 15 residues. CDR1 is SNHLY, CDR2 FYNNEI, per germline. Between the trimmed V and J ends, which lost 6 bases and 3 bases, there was a span of 15 bases. Here the CDR3 reads CASSQSRDNNQPQHF. In DNA, the CDR3 is TGTGCCAGCAGCCAGTCTCGGGACAACAATCAGCCCCAGCATTTT.

This clone is a singleton in its sample. The CDR3 loop reads CATGTSGRWNTGELFF. For the CDR3, the DNA is TGTGCCACCGGGACTAGCGGGAGATGGAACACCGGGGAGCTGTTTTTT. The chain combines TRBV25-1 with TRBJ2-2; TRBD2 matches 14 bases. The J segment lost 1 base and the V segment lost 10 bases, leaving 5 bases of the junction unmatched. CDR1 and CDR2 (germline): MGHDK, SYGVNS. The CDR3 totals 16 residues.

In nucleotides, the CDR3 is TGTGCCAGCAGGGGCTTTCGACAGGGAGGCAATCAGCCCCAGCATTTT. It translates to CASRGFRQGGNQPQHF. The chain uses TRBV27 and TRBJ1-5, with 7 bases identical to TRBD1. The V and J ends lost 6 bases and 2 bases, in that order; junction bases with no gene match: 10. Germline V gene lookup returns CDR1 MNHEY and CDR2 SMNVEV (reference sequence). The CDR3 runs to 16 residues.

The chain uses TRBV5-1 and TRBJ2-5; TRBD1 is a possible D gene (6 bases). Germline V gene data show CDR1 as SGHRS and CDR2 as YFSETQ. V was shortened by 3 bases and J by 1 base, with 16 bases between the two germline ends. The CDR3 loop spans 16 amino acids. This chain's CDR3 is CASSSAPRQAQETQYF. CDR3 coding DNA: TGCGCCAGCAGCTCCGCCCCCCGACAGGCCCAAGAGACCCAGTACTTC.

The chain employs TRBV9 and TRBJ2-7; D unclear. V lost 4 bases, J lost 4 bases, and 18 bases lay in between. Germline V gene lookup returns CDR1 SGDLS and CDR2 YYNGEE. The CDR3 loop spans 15 amino acids. The CDR3 loop is CASSNTPGPIYEQYF. The CDR3 DNA sequence: TGTGCCAGCAGCAACACACCGGGTCCAATTTACGAGCAGTACTTC.

V and J are TRBV5-8 and TRBJ2-1, with TRBD2 as a possible D gene (6 bases). Germline V lookup: CDR1 SGHTS, CDR2 YDEGEE. Between the trimmed V and J ends, which lost 0 bases and 11 bases, there was a span of 12 bases. The CDR3 totals 13 residues. The CDR3 loop reads CASSLGGTGKQFF. CDR3 sequence (DNA): TGTGCCAGCAGCTTGGGGGGGACTGGGAAGCAGTTCTTC. Variable domain in full (rest from reference TRBV5-8 and TRBJ2-1): EAGVTQSPTHLIKTRGQQATLRCSPISGHTSVYWYQQALGLGLQFLLWYDEGEERNRGNFPPRFSGRQFPNYSSELNVNALELEDSALYLCASSLGGTGKQFFGPGTRLTVL.

This clone was counted only a few times. The chain is built from TRBV30 and TRBJ2-7, with 8 bases that match TRBD1. V shed 0 bases and J 6 bases; nucleotides not matched to a gene: 13. The germline gives CDR1 GTSNPN, CDR2 SVGIG (reference sequence). The CDR3 length is 16 residues. The CDR3 protein is CAWSVRLTGDLIEQYF. Here the CDR3 DNA reads TGTGCCTGGAGTGTACGGTTGACAGGGGATTTGATCGAGCAGTACTTC.

The rearrangement uses TRBV11-2 and TRBJ2-2, with unresolved D. Germline CDR1 SGHAT, CDR2 FQNNGV. V was trimmed by 5 bases and J by 5 bases, leaving 9 bases between them. The CDR3 is 13 amino acids. The CDR3 bases are TGTGCCAGCAGCCCCGGAGTTACCGGGGAGCTGTTTTTT. Translating gives CASSPGVTGELFF.

The CDR3, as DNA: TGTGCCAGCAGCTTGTCGTGGCTAGTTGAGGGTATTAGTGAGACCCAGTACTTC. This codes for CASSLSWLVEGISETQYF. The rearrangement uses TRBV5-5 and TRBJ2-5; the D gene is possibly TRBD2 (5 bases). The V end was cut by 1 base, the J end by 5 bases, with 24 bases between. Germline V gene lookup returns CDR1 SGHKS and CDR2 YYEKEE (reference sequence). The CDR3 has 18 residues.

The V call is TRBV13, the J call TRBJ2-1, with 11 bases lining up with TRBD1. The germline V gene has CDR1 PRHDT and CDR2 FYEKMQ (reference sequence). V shed 5 bases, J shed 3 bases, and the junction held 3 bases outside the gene matches. This CDR3 is 15 amino acids long. CDR3: CASSRGTGGYNEQFF. CDR3 DNA sequence: TGTGCCAGCAGCCGCGGGACAGGGGGCTACAATGAGCAGTTCTTC.

The V gene is TRBV7-2, the J gene TRBJ1-5; D is unresolved. Germline values: CDR1 SGHTA, CDR2 FQGNSA. Trimming took 5 bases from V and 0 from J, leaving 8 bases between them. The CDR3 is made up of 14 amino acids. CDR3 residues: CASSGLDSNQPQHF. The CDR3 DNA is TGTGCCAGCAGCGGACTTGATAGCAATCAGCCCCAGCATTTT.

The V gene is TRBV28, the J gene TRBJ1-1; D unresolved. V was clipped by 2 bases and J by 0 bases, with 16 bases between them. The CDR3 runs to 17 residues. Germline values: CDR1 MDHEN, CDR2 SYDVKM. The CDR3 reads CASSLRQLGLMNTEAFF. The DNA of the CDR3 is TGTGCCAGCAGTTTAAGACAACTAGGCCTTATGAACACTGAAGCTTTCTTT.

The chain has TRBV28 and TRBJ2-1; D unclear. The CDR3 consists of 18 residues. The V and J ends lost 4 bases and 1 base respectively, with 20 bases between them. CDR1 MDHEN and CDR2 SYDVKM come from the germline V gene. As DNA, the CDR3 is TGTGCCAGCAGTTCCCTTTTGGGTTACTCCGGGTCCTACAATGAGCAGTTCTTC. It specifies CASSSLLGYSGSYNEQFF.

The V gene is TRBV4-1, the J gene TRBJ2-1; weak D call: TRBD2 (5 bases). The CDR3 sequence is 17 residues long. CDR1 and CDR2 from the germline V gene are MGHRA and YSYEKL. Trimming took off 0 bases at V and 6 bases at J, with 18 bases between the two ends. The CDR3 sequence: CASSQDRRGKVRNEQFF. The DNA of the CDR3 is TGCGCCAGCAGCCAAGATCGCAGAGGGAAGGTGCGCAATGAGCAGTTCTTC.

V is TRBV27 and J is TRBJ1-4; the match to TRBD1 covers 9 bases. The CDR3 is 15 amino acids. Per the germline V gene, CDR1 is MNHEY and CDR2 is SMNVEV (reference sequence). V shed 5 bases, J shed 8 bases, and the junction held 9 bases outside the gene matches. The CDR3 reads CASSLNDRGGEKLFF. In nucleotides, the CDR3 is TGTGCCAGCAGTCTAAACGACAGGGGGGGAGAAAAACTGTTTTTT.

The chain joins TRBV6-2 or TRBV6-3 to TRBJ1-5, with a tentative D call TRBD1 (5 bases). The CDR3 loop spans 17 amino acids. The V gene lost 2 bases and the J gene lost 0 bases, with 14 bases spanning the gap. Per the germline V gene, CDR1 is MNHEY and CDR2 is SVGEGT. CDR3 region: CASSYTDRALSNQPQHF. DNA of the CDR3: TGTGCCAGCAGTTACACCGACAGAGCCCTTAGCAATCAGCCCCAGCATTTT.

The genes are TRBV28 and TRBJ2-3, with 11 positions matching TRBD2. Germline CDR1 reads MDHEN; CDR2 reads SYDVKM. With 8 bases clipped from V and 2 bases from J, the junction kept 6 bases outside the gene matches. The CDR3 contains 15 residues. For the CDR3, the DNA is TGTGCCAGCGGGGGACTAGCGGATCACACAGATACGCAGTATTTT. Protein: CASGGLADHTDTQYF.

The chain recombines TRBV2 with TRBJ1-5; unclear D gene. This CDR3 comprises 13 residues. V gave up 6 bases and J gave up 6 bases, with 12 bases separating them. Germline CDR1 is SNHLY and CDR2 is FYNNEI. In DNA form, the CDR3 reads TGTGCCAGCAGCCTCCCGGGAACTCAGCCCCAGCATTTT. Translation: CASSLPGTQPQHF.

V is TRBV7-2 and J is TRBJ2-2, with 8 bases fitting TRBD1. Germline CDR1 SGHTA, CDR2 FQGNSA. V trimming: 3 bases; J trimming: 1 base; junction bases outside the gene matches: 4. CDR3 length: 16 amino acids. The CDR3 DNA reads as TGTGCCAGCAGCTTTACCGGGACAGGGAACACCGGGGAGCTGTTTTTT. Protein sequence: CASSFTGTGNTGELFF. Using reference TRBV7-2 and TRBJ2-2 for the parts outside the CDR3, the full variable domain is GAGVSQSPSNKVTEKGKDVELRCDPISGHTALYWYRQSLGQGLEFLIYFQGNSAPDKSGLPSDRFSAERTGGSVSTLTIQRTQQEDSAVYLCASSFTGTGNTGELFFGEGSRLTVL.

The rearrangement links TRBV7-2 to TRBJ1-1; 7 bases match TRBD1. The CDR3 consists of 13 residues. With V trimmed by 5 bases and J by 5 bases, 5 bases remained unmatched. Per the germline V gene, CDR1 is SGHTA and CDR2 is FQGNSA. This CDR3 is CASSVQGRTEAFF. CDR3 nucleotides: TGTGCCAGCAGCGTACAGGGGCGGACTGAAGCTTTCTTT.